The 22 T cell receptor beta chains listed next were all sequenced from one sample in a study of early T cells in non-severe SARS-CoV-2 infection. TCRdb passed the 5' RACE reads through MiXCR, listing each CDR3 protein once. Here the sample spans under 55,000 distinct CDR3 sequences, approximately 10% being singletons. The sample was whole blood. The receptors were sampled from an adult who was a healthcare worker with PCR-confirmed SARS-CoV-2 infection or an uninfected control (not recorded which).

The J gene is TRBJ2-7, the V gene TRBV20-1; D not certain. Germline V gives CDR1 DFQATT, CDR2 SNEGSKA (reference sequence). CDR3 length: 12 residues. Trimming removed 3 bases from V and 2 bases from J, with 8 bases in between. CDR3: CSARNEPYEQYF. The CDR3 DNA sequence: TGCAGTGCTAGGAACGAACCCTACGAGCAGTACTTC.

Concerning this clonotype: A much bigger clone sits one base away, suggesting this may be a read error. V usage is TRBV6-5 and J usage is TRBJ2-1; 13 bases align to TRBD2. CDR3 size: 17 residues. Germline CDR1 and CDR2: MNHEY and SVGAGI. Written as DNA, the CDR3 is TGTGCCAGCAGCCCAGGGACTAGCGGGACCCCCGTCAATGAGCAGTCCTTC. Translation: CASSPGTSGTPVNEQSF.

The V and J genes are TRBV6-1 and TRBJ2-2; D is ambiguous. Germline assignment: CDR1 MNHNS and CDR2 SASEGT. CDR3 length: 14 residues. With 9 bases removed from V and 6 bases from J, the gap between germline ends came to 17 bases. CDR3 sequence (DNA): TGTGCCAGTAGAGTAGACCTTAGCCCCGGGGAGCTGTTTTTT. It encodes CASRVDLSPGELFF.

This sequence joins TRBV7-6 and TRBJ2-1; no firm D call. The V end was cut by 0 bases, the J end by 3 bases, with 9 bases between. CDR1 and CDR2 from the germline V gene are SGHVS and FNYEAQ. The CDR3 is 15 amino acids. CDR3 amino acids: CASSLATQDYNEQFF. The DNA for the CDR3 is TGTGCCAGCAGCTTAGCCACCCAGGACTACAATGAGCAGTTCTTC.

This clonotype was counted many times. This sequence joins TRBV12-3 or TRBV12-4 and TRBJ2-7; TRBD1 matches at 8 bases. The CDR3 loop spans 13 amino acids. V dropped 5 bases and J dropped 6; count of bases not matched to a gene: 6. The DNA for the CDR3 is TGTGCCAGCAGTCCGGACAGGGTTACCGAGCAGTACTTC. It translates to CASSPDRVTEQYF.

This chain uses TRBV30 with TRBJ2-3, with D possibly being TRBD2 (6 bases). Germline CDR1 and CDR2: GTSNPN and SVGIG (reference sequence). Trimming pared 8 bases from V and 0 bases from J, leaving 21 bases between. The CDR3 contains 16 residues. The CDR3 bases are TGTGCCCGGGAGCTTAGCGGTATCCCTAGCACAGATACGCAGTATTTT. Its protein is CARELSGIPSTDTQYF.

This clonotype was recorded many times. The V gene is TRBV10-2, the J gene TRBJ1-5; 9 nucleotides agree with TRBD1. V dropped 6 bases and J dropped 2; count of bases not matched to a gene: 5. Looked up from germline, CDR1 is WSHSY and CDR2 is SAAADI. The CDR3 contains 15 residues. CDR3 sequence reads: CASRPRTGGNQPQHF. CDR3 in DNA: TGCGCCAGCAGACCCCGGACAGGGGGCAATCAGCCCCAGCATTTT.

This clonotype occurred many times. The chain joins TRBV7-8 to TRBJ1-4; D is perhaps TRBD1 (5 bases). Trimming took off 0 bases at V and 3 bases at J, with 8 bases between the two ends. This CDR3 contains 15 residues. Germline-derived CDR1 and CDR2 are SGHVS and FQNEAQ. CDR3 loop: CASSLAAGPNEKLFF. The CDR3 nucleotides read TGTGCCAGCAGCTTAGCGGCAGGGCCTAATGAAAAACTGTTTTTT.

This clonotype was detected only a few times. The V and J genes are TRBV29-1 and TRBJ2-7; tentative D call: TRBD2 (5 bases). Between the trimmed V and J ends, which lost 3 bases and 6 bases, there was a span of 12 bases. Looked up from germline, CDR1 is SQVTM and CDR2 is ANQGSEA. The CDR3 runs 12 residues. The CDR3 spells CSVDGLNSEQYF. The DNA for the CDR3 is TGCAGCGTTGACGGACTGAACTCCGAGCAGTACTTC.

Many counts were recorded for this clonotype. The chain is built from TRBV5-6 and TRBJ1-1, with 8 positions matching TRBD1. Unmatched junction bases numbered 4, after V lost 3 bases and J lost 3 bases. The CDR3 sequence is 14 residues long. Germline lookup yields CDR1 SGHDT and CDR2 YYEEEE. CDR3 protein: CASSSGQGDTEAFF. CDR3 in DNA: TGTGCCAGCAGCTCAGGACAGGGTGACACTGAAGCTTTCTTT.

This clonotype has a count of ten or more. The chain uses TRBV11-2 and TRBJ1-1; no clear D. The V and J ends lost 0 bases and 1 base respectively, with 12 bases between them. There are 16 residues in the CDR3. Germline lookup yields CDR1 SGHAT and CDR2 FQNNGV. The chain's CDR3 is CASSLDNRLPNTEAFF. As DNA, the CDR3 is TGTGCCAGCAGCTTAGATAACCGTTTGCCGAACACTGAAGCTTTCTTT.

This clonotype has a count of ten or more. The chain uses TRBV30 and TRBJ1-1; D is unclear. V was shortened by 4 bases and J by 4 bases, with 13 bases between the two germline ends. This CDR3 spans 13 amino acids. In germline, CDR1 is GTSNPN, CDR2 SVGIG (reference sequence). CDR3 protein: CAWNPSGTTEAFF. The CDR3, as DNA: TGTGCCTGGAACCCCTCGGGTACCACTGAAGCTTTCTTT.

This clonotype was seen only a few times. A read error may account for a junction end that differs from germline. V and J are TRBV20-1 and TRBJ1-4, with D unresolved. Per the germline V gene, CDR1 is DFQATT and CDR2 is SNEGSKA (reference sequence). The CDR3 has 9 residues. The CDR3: CNKPTSFPF. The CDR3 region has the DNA TGCAATAAACCGACAAGTTTCCCTTTT.

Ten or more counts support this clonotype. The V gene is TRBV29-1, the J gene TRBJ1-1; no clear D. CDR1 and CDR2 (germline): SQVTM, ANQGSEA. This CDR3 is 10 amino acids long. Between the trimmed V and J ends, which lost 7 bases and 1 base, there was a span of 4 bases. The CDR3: CSAGNTEAFF. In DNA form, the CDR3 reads TGCAGCGCGGGGAACACTGAAGCTTTCTTT.

CDR3 region: CASSLGGLAGKEEQFF. DNA of the CDR3: TGTGCCAGCAGCTTAGGAGGTCTAGCGGGGAAGGAGGAGCAGTTCTTC. The chain links TRBV11-2 to TRBJ2-1; 9 bases are shared with TRBD2. The CDR3 sequence is 16 residues long. Germline CDR1 and CDR2: SGHAT and FQNNGV. V was clipped by 1 base and J by 10 bases; unmatched bases: 11. The full variable domain, completed using reference TRBV11-2 and TRBJ2-1, is EAGVAQSPRYKIIEKRQSVAFWCNPISGHATLYWYQQILGQGPKLLIQFQNNGVVDDSQLPKDRFSAERLKGVDSTLKIQPAKLEDSAVYLCASSLGGLAGKEEQFFGPGTRLTVL.

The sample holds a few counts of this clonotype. CDR3 in amino acids: CASSPTTVSEQFF. The CDR3 region has the DNA TGTGCCAGCAGCCCAACGACAGTAAGTGAGCAGTTCTTC. The chain carries TRBV11-3 and TRBJ2-1, with D possibly being TRBD1 (5 bases). V was trimmed by 5 bases and J by 9 bases, leaving 14 bases between them. Germline V gene sequence: CDR1 SGHNT, CDR2 YENEEA. The CDR3 contains 13 residues. The full variable domain, rest sourced from reference TRBV11-3 and TRBJ2-1, is EAGVVQSPRYKIIEKKQPVAFWCNPISGHNTLYWYLQNLGQGPELLIRYENEEAVDDSQLPKDRFSAERLKGVDSTLKIQPAELGDSAVYLCASSPTTVSEQFFGPGTRLTVL.

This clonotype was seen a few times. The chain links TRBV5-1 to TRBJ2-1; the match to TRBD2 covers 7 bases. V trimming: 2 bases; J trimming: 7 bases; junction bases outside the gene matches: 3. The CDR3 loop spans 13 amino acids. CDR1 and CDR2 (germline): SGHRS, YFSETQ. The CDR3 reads CASSLAGPNEQFF. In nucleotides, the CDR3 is TGCGCCAGCAGCTTAGCGGGACCGAATGAGCAGTTCTTC.

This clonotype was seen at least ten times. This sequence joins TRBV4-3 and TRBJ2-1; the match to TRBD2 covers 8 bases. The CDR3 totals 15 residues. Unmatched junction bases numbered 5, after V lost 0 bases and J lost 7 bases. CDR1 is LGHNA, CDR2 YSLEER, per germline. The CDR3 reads CASSQDTGTRNEQFF. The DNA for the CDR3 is TGCGCCAGCAGCCAAGACACCGGGACTAGAAATGAGCAGTTCTTC.

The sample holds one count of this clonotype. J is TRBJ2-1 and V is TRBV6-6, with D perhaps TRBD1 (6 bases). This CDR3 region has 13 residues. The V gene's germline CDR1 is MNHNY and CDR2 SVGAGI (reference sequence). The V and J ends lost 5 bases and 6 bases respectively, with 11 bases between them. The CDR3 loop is CASSTGTANEQFF. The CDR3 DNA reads TGTGCCAGCAGTACAGGGACGGCCAATGAGCAGTTCTTC.

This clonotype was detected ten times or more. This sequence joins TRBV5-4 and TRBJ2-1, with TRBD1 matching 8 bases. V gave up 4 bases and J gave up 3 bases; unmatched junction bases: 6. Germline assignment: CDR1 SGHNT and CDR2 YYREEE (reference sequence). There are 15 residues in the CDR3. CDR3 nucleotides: TGTGCCAGCAGCCCAGGGGGCGCCCACTACAATGAGCAGTTCTTC. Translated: CASSPGGAHYNEQFF.

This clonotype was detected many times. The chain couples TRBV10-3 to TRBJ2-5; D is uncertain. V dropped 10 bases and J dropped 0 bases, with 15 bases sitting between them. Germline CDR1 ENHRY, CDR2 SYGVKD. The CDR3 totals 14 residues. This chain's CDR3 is CATSNWRNQETQYF. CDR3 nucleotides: TGTGCCACATCTAACTGGCGGAACCAAGAGACCCAGTACTTC.

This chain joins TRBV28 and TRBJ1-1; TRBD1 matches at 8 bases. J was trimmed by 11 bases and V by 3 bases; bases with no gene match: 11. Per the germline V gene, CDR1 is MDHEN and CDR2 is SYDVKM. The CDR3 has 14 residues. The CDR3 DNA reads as TGTGCCAGCAGTTTGTTAGGACAGGGTAAAACGGCTTTCTTT. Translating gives CASSLLGQGKTAFF.